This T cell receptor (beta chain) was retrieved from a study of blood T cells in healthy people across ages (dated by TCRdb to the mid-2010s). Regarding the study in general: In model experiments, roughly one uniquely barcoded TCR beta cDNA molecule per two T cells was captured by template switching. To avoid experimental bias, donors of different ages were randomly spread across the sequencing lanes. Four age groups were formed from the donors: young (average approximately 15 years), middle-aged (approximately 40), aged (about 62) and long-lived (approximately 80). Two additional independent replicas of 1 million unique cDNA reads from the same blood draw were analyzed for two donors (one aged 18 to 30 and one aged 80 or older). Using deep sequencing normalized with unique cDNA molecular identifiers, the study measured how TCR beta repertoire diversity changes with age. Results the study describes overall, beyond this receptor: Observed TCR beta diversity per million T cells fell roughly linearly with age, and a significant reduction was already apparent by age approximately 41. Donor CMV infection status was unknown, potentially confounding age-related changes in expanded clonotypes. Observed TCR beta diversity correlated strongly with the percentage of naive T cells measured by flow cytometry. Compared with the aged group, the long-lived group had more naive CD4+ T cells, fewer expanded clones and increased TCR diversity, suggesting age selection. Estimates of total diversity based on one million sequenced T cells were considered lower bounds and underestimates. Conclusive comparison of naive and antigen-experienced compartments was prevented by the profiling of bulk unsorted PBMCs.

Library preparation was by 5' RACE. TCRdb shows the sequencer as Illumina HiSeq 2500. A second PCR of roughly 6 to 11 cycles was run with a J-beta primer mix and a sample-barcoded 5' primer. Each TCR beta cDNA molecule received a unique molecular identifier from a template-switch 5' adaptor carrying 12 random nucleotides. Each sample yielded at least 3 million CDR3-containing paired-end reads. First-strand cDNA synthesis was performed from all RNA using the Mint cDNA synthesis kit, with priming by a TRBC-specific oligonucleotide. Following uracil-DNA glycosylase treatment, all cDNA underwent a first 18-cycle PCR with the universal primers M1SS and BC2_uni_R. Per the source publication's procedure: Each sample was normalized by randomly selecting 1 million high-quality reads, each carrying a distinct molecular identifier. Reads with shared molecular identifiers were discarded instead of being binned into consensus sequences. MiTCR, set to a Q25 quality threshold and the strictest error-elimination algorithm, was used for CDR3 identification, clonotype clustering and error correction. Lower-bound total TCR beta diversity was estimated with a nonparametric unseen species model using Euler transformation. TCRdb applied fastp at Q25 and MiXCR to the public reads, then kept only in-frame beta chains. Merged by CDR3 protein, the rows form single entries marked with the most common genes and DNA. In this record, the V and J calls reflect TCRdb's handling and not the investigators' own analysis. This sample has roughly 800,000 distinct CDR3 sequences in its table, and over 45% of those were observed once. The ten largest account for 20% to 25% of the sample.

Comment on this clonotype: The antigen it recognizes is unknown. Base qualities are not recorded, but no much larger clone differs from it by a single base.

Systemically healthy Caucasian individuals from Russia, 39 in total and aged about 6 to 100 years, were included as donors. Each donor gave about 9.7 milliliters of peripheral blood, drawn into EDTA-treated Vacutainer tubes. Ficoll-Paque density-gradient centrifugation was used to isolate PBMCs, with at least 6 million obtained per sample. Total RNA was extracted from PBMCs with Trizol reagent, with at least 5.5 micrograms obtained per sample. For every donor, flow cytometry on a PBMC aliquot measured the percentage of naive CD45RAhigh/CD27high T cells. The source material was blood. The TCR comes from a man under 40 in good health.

The DNA is TGTGCCTGGAGTGTAACAGGGGGTCCCATGGGCACCTTC. Translated, this gives CAWSVTGGPMGTF. Here the chain combines TRBV30 and TRBJ1-2, with TRBD1 matching 8 junction bases. CDR1 and CDR2 are drawn from the germline V gene (reference sequence): GTSNPN, SVGIG. The germline V end is reduced by 0 bases and the J end by 13 bases; junction bases left unmatched: 10. There are 13 amino acids in the CDR3, from cysteine to phenylalanine inclusive. Here the CDR3 DNA is all that survives: 39 bases in frame from base 1.